This TCR beta chain was documented in a study of blood T cell repertoires in COVID-19. Study-wide background: Sample material is recorded as cDNA or gDNA derived from T cells, B-cell-depleted T cells, or PBMCs.

Methods used by the authors: Amplification of reference gene primers provided the estimated nucleated cell counts. Sequenced by immunoSEQ multiplex PCR; TCRdb stores in-frame clones only, minus some. V and J calls plus clone size are reproduced from that table; the DNA served to infer D and trimming. The sample consists of about 200,000 clones, 80% to 90% of them appearing once. The age range of participants was about 18 to 89 years, with residence in fewer than 25 US areas. CDR3 length equals 12 residues. The V end was cut by 6 bases, the J end by 8 bases, with 11 bases between. This clone was recorded only once.

This chain connects TRBV12-3 or TRBV12-4 to TRBJ2-1; a weak D match, TRBD2 (5 bases). Sequenced input: PBMCs or T cells enriched from blood (not recorded which). The TCR comes from a man aged 35 to 55 who had recovered from COVID-19. The CDR3 protein is CASRILGDEQFF. CDR3 coding DNA: TGTGCCAGCAGGATACTAGGCGATGAGCAGTTCTTC.